These 12 T cell receptor beta chains originate from one sample sequenced in a study of shared clonotypes between healthy human individuals. Assay: immunoSEQ multiplex PCR; the TCRdb copy retains only in-frame clones and omits some. The sample records over 400,000 clones, more than 95% being singletons. The source material was naive CD4+ T cells sorted from blood. The subset is: CD45RA+ positively selected. The receptor source for this set is a woman aged 30 to 39 in good health.

The chain carries TRBV4-1 and TRBJ2-5; 16 positions match TRBD2. Germline V CDR1 and CDR2: MGHRA, YSYEKL. Trimming cost V 2 bases and J 11 bases; bases outside gene matches: 5. The CDR3 contains 15 residues. CDR3 residues: CASSQPGTSGGEQYF. In nucleotides, the CDR3 is TGCGCCAGCAGCCAACCCGGGACTAGCGGGGGGGAGCAGTACTTC.

This chain links TRBV5-1 with TRBJ2-1; 8 positions agree with TRBD2. The CDR3 consists of 15 residues. Germline CDR1 is SGHRS and CDR2 is YFSETQ. The trim removed 0 bases at V and 4 bases at J, leaving 3 bases unmatched. Here the CDR3 DNA reads TGCGCCAGCAGCTTGGAACTAGCGGATTACAATGAGCAGTTCTTC. Its protein is CASSLELADYNEQFF.

The chain carries TRBV7-6 and TRBJ2-7; TRBD1 matches at 7 bases. V lost 4 bases, J lost 4 bases, and 1 base stayed unmatched. In germline, CDR1 is SGHVS, CDR2 FNYEAQ. This CDR3 spans 12 amino acids. CDR3 nucleotide sequence: TGTGCCAGCAGCTCACAGGGGTACGAGCAGTACTTC. Translation: CASSSQGYEQYF.

The chain employs TRBV28 and TRBJ2-5; D not resolved. The CDR3 has 12 residues. Trimming took 5 bases from V and 1 from J, leaving 5 bases between them. Germline lookup yields CDR1 MDHEN and CDR2 SYDVKM. The CDR3 region has the DNA TGTGCCAGCAGTCCTGCCCAAGAGACCCAGTACTTC. It specifies CASSPAQETQYF.

The chain uses TRBV28 and TRBJ2-7; 10 bases match TRBD1. Germline V gene lookup returns CDR1 MDHEN and CDR2 SYDVKM. V lost 5 bases to trimming and J lost 2 bases; unmatched junction nucleotides: 6. The CDR3 has 15 amino acids. Here the CDR3 reads CASSPPGTGAYEQYF. For the CDR3, the DNA is TGTGCCAGCAGTCCACCCGGGACAGGGGCCTACGAGCAGTACTTC.

The rearrangement joins TRBV20-1 to TRBJ2-5; D is perhaps TRBD2 (5 bases). Germline CDR1 reads DFQATT; CDR2 reads SNEGSKA (reference sequence). Trimming removed 7 bases from V and 5 bases from J, with 11 bases in between. CDR3 length: 11 residues. CDR3 in DNA: TGCAGTGAGAGGGCCGGGGAGACCCAGTACTTC. It yields the protein CSERAGETQYF.

The genes are TRBV5-1 and TRBJ2-2, with 12 bases that match TRBD2. CDR1 is SGHRS and CDR2 is YFSETQ in the germline V gene. The CDR3 sequence is 16 residues long. V was pared by 4 bases and J by 3 bases, with 4 bases of the junction left unmatched. The CDR3 DNA reads as TGCGCCAGCAGCAACCCTAGCGGGAGGGACACCGGGGAGCTGTTTTTT. It encodes CASSNPSGRDTGELFF.

V is TRBV2 and J is TRBJ2-7; D is unclear. Per germline, CDR1 SNHLY and CDR2 FYNNEI. CDR3 size: 11 residues. V was cut by 1 base and J by 6 bases, with 4 bases left in between. The CDR3 loop is CASSEGVEQYF. DNA of the CDR3: TGTGCCAGCAGTGAAGGGGTCGAGCAGTACTTC.

The gene calls are TRBV7-8 and TRBJ2-1; 7 positions match TRBD1. The germline CDR1 and CDR2 sequences are SGHVS and FQNEAQ. V lost 1 base and J lost 7; bases outside the gene matches: 7. CDR3 length: 15 residues. CDR3 sequence: CASSLGGQVPNEQFF. In DNA, the CDR3 is TGTGCCAGCAGCTTAGGCGGACAGGTCCCAAATGAGCAGTTCTTC.

V and J are TRBV7-3 and TRBJ2-1; no clear D. Germline CDR1 reads SGHTA; CDR2 reads FQGTGA. V lost 4 bases, J lost 8 bases, and 12 bases lay in between. The CDR3 covers 13 residues. The CDR3 bases are TGTGCCAGCAGCTCATATCAAGGCGATGAGCAGTTCTTC. This codes for CASSSYQGDEQFF.

This chain joins TRBV11-2 and TRBJ2-7; no clear D. Trimming took off 5 bases at V and 6 bases at J, with 17 bases between the two ends. The CDR3 covers 14 residues. CDR1 is SGHAT, CDR2 FQNNGV, per germline. The CDR3 region is CASSQVVKGSEQYF. The CDR3 region has the DNA TGTGCCAGCAGCCAAGTCGTGAAGGGCAGCGAGCAGTACTTC.

CDR3 coding DNA: TGTGCCAGCAGGCCTCCAGGGCTCACTGAAGCTTTCTTT. Amino acids: CASRPPGLTEAFF. J is TRBJ1-1 and V is TRBV5-4, with D possibly matching TRBD1 (5 bases). Germline V CDR1 and CDR2: SGHNT, YYREEE (reference sequence). The germline V and J ends were trimmed by 5 bases and 4 bases, with 12 bases remaining between them. The CDR3 is 13 amino acids.